This TCR beta chain emerged from a study of blood T cells in healthy people across ages. The study, taken as a whole, reports: Samples with more naive T cells showed higher observed beta diversity.

As concerns this clonotype: No antigen is known for it.

Primed by a sample-barcoded 5' primer and a J-beta primer mix, a second PCR proceeded for 7 to 11 cycles. Each cDNA molecule was tagged by a template-switch adaptor with 12 random nucleotides. TCRdb re-called the 5' RACE reads with MiXCR, one entry per CDR3 protein. The sample yields roughly 1,000,000 distinct CDR3 sequences, roughly 24% seen once. The CDR3 spans 17 residues. The V end lost 2 bases, the J end lost 11 bases, and 25 bases lay between the germline ends. The germline V gene has CDR1 LGHNT and CDR2 FRNRAP. This sample also appeared in a second study, on T cells of mothers and their children. That work contributes: Related mother-child pairs shared slightly more overlap than unrelated pairs, but the difference was non-significant.

The chain combines TRBV12-5 with TRBJ1-5; D gene unclear. This clonotype was obtained from a girl aged 2 to 10 in good health. Sequences were obtained from blood. CDR3: CASGLPTIGEEIVAQHF. For the CDR3, the DNA is TGTGCTAGTGGTTTGCCGACGATTGGAGAAGAGATTGTAGCCCAGCATTTT.